Below, one TCR beta chain is given with its context. Its target is not known. The data were obtained in a study of T cell responses to AZD1222 COVID-19 vaccine. Study-wide results and caveats: Donors were chiefly white British, with a greater number of females, and clonal diversity was perhaps underestimated. CD4 TCRs associated with vaccination spanned spike, dominating at 160-218 and 743-854. Repertoires were obtained solely post-peak T cell response.

Using immunoSEQ multiplex PCR, the repertoire was profiled, and TCRdb retains in-frame clones only, with some absent. The sample includes 150,000 or so clones, 80% to 95% seen only once; the top ten take around 2.5%. The germline CDR1 and CDR2 sequences are SGDLS and YYNGEE. Trimming took 0 bases from V and 2 from J; bases not matched to a gene: 3. The CDR3 runs 15 residues. Here the sequenced sample was peripheral blood, taken on day 0 of AZD1222 vaccination. The clonotype was recovered from an adult in good health. The rearrangement links TRBV9 to TRBJ2-7; 9 positions agree with TRBD2. This CDR3 is CASSVETSGTYEQYF. DNA for the CDR3: TGTGCCAGCAGCGTAGAGACTAGCGGAACCTACGAGCAGTACTTC.